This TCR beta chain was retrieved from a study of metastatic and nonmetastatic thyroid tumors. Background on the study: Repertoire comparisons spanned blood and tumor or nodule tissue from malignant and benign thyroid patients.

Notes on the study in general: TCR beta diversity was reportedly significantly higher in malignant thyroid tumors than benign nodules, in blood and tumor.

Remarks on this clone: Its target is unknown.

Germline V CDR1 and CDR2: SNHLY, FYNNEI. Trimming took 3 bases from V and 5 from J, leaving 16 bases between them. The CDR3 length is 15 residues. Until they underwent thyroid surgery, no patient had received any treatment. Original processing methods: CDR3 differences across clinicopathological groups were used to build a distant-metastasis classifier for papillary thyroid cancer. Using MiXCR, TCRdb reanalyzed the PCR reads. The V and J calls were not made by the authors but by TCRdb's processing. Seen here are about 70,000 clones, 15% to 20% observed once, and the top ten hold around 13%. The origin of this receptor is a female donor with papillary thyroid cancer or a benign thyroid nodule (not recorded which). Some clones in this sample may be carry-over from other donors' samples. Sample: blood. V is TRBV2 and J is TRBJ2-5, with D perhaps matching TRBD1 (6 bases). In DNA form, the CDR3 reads TGTGCCAGCAGTGATGAGACAGGTTCTGGGGAGACCCAGTACTTC. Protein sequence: CASSDETGSGETQYF.